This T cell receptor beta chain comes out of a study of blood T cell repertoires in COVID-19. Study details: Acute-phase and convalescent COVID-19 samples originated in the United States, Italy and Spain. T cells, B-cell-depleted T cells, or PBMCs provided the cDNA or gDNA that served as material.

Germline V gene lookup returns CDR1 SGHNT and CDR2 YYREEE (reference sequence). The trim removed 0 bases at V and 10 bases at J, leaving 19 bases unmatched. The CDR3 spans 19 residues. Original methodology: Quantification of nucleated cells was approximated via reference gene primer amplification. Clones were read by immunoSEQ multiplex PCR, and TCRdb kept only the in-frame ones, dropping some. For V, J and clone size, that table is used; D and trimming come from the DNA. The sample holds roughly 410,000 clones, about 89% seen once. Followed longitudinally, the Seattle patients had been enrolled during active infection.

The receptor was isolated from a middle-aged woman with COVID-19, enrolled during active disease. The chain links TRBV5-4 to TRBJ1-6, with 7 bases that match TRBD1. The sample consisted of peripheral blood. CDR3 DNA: TGTGCCAGCAGCTTGGTCCTTTCCGGTGAGGGGGCGGAAGACTCACCCCTCCACTTT. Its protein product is CASSLVLSGEGAEDSPLHF.